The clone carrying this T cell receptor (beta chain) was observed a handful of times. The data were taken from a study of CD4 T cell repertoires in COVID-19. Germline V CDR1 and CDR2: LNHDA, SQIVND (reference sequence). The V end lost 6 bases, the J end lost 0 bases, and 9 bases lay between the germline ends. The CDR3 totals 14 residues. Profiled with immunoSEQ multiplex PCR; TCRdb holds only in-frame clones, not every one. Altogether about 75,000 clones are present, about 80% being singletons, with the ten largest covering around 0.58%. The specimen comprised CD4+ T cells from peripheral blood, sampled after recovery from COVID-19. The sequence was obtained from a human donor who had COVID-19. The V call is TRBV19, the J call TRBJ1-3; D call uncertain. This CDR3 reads CASSSMFSGNTIYF. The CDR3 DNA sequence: TGTGCCAGTAGCTCAATGTTCTCTGGAAACACCATATATTTT.